This paragraph covers one TCR beta chain sequence. This receptor's antigen is unknown. Within one base of it there is no much larger clone, and no base qualities were kept. The entry originates in a study of cytomegalovirus exposure and HLA in healthy donors (dated by TCRdb to about 2017). Turning to the overall study: In an earlier analysis of under 600 of the donors, approximately 300 Gb of sequence data and 117 million unique TCR beta sequences from about 179 million T cells were reported. About 310 gigabases of sequencing data and tens of millions of unique TCR sequences were included in an early release covering roughly 700 HLA-typed donors. Among the roughly 390 genotyped donors, about 83% belonged to the genetic ancestry cluster associated with self-reported Caucasian donors. The aim of the study was to test whether cataloging public T cell receptors could identify signatures of past pathogen exposure. The T cell repertoires of around 670 subjects were profiled by immunosequencing and related to cytomegalovirus serostatus. A separate validation cohort of some 130 different subjects was used in addition to the approximately 700-subject first cohort. High-throughput TCR immunosequencing, statistical association of individual TCRs with disease status, and machine learning were combined to predict cytomegalovirus infection status. To study patterns of TCR occurrence, a later analysis re-analyzed previously published TCR beta repertoires from several hundred donors and added high-resolution HLA genotyping. The later analysis used no new phenotypic data to find candidate immune exposures, relying instead on TCR beta sequences and their occurrence across donors. In an earlier analysis of roughly 600 of the donors, high-throughput TCR beta sequencing was used to judge whether each TCR beta V gene segment behaved as functional or pseudogenic. Donor age, sex, ethnicity and CMV serostatus were compiled together with the repertoire data. A later genetic analysis took genome-wide SNP genotypes for about 65% of the 666 donors and used that subset as a discovery cohort. All discovery cohort repertoires had been generated using a single sequencing platform. HLA typing covered class I and class II loci at four-digit resolution. Typing coverage differed by locus: A, B, C, DRB1 and DQB1 were typed in about 620-630 donors, DQA1 in approximately 520, DPA1 in some 600, and DPB1 in roughly 450. Because of strong linkage in the cohort, roughly five DR-DQ haplotypes were treated as single units for association and clustering. Among 398 genotyped donors of the cohort, an average of about 240,000 unique TCR beta nucleotide sequences were sequenced per donor, 15% to 20% of them non-productive. General findings and caveats noted by the study authors: An earlier analysis of approximately 600 of the donors showed that most TCR beta V segments appeared in productive rearrangements either about 87% or about 30% of the time, which broadly matched IMGT annotations. A few of the identified cytomegalovirus-associated TCR beta chains were confirmed in vitro to be specific for cytomegalovirus antigens. Because HLA typing was missing for some donors at each locus, association tests included only the typed subset. The cohort was sequenced for TCR beta chains only, and without alpha or paired-chain data the features that could be detected were limited. Cytomegalovirus status was reported to be diagnosed by the classifier with high specificity and sensitivity in both the original and validation cohorts. The authors suggested that the approach could potentially be generalized to other disease states and immunological phenotypes. A further reported finding was that TCR beta sequences accurately predicted the HLA-A and HLA-B alleles for most subjects in the first cohort. At a false discovery rate of 0.05, a later analysis linked 16,951 TCR beta sequences to specific HLA alleles. Correlated functional status among segregating V segments might be attributable to linkage disequilibrium, but an unknown experimental factor could not be ruled out. According to a later analysis, parvovirus B19, influenza, CMV and Epstein-Barr virus appeared linked to several top co-occurrence clusters. The earlier analysis of almost 600 of the donors excluded roughly 17 rarely observed V segments, including chromosome 9 orphons, because counts were too low. A cluster of highly shared sequence variants was judged likely to be a technical artifact of the sequencing pipeline. Compared with the roughly 600-donor mean, donors in an Asian-associated ancestry cluster had fewer N-insertions in productive TCRs, according to a later genetic analysis. A total of 164 TCR beta chains were listed by the study as associated with cytomegalovirus. According to a later analysis, TCR association rates differed among HLA loci, with DRB1 alleles showing the most associated TCRs and HLA-C alleles showing the fewest. CMV serostatus was the only immune exposure information available for the cohort. In a later analysis, HLA-associated TCR beta chains were found to be more clonally expanded and to have lower generation probabilities than equally common non-associated chains. In a later analysis, most CMV-associated TCR beta chains were found to appear HLA-restricted, with HLA associations seemingly driven largely by CMV exposure. An association between a missense DCLRE1C variant and V-gene and J-gene trimming of TCR beta chains was found in a later genetic analysis and replicated in an independent cohort. Assigning TCR associations to individual alleles was difficult when HLA alleles, especially DR and DQ, strongly co-occurred. Presence/absence analyses assumed roughly uniform sequencing depth across donors, an assumption that may not hold. Most TCR sequences were seen in very few donors, while some public TCRs were found in many individuals.

The cohort was made up of several hundred healthy bone marrow donors. At the time of sampling, all cohort members were nominally healthy, though unrecorded immune exposures were likely present. The donor was CMV seropositive and belonged to the group of more than 250 seropositive cohort members. Every donor gave a peripheral blood sample, and the peripheral blood mononuclear cells from that sample were used for TCR beta sequencing. Genomic DNA was extracted from the blood cell samples with the Qiagen DNeasy Blood Extraction Kit. The protocol used for the library was the immunoSEQ multiplex PCR assay. The multiplex PCR relied on a mix of 60 forward primers for TCR Vbeta segments and 13 reverse primers for TCR Jbeta segments. Amplification of the CDR3 region of rearranged TCR beta genes was performed with a multiplex PCR assay on genomic DNA. The amplified TCR beta libraries were sequenced on the Illumina HiSeq System as 87-base-pair reads. Per the original workflow: Across the roughly 700 repertoires, a later analysis counted about 81 million unique TCR beta chains, approximately 12 million of which were shared by at least two donors. Raw reads were error-corrected and collapsed into unique sequences by a nearest-neighbor algorithm in which closely related sequences were merged to remove PCR and sequencing errors. V, D and J gene segments were assigned by aligning CDR3 sequences to IMGT reference sequences. For a sequence to be retained, a match of at least six nucleotides to both a V gene segment and a J gene segment was required. Rearrangements were called productive when the CDR3 lacked stop codons and stayed in frame with V and J; all others were non-productive. Following IMGT convention, CDR3 was defined as the stretch from the second conserved V-encoded cysteine to the conserved J-encoded phenylalanine. The earlier analysis of about 610 of the donors excluded sequences that lacked an unambiguous match to a single V gene segment. An earlier analysis of 500 to 700 of the donors classified V segments as functional when productive rearrangements were above 56.7% and as segregating when the standard deviation between donors was above 5%. A statistical classification framework was built for diagnosing cytomegalovirus status from the catalog of TCR beta chain sequences. A later analysis assigned V and J genes by comparing TCR nucleotide sequences with IMGT/GENE-DB human TR gene sequences. Using the TCRdist pipeline, a later analysis assigned CDR3 sequences along with most-parsimonious VDJ recombination scenarios. In a later analysis, every TCR beta chain was defined by the combination of its CDR3 amino acid sequence and its V-gene family, and reads without a unique V-gene family were dropped. To address suspected cross-contamination and a sequencing artifact, a later analysis removed 592 highly shared, low-generation-probability nucleotide sequences. A later analysis calculated a clonal expansion index for each public chain from normalized within-repertoire ranks of inferred template counts. In a later analysis, generation probabilities were computed using a VDJ recombination model fitted to out-of-frame rearrangements, and the results were checked against IGoR. A later analysis scored TCR-TCR, TCR-HLA and TCR-CMV co-occurrence with hypergeometric tests, applying a repertoire-size bias correction to TCR pairs. A later analysis estimated false discovery rates by permuting HLA or CMV assignments 20 times. In a later analysis, co-occurring TCRs were grouped with DBSCAN, and TCRdist sequence similarity was added when clustering was performed within HLA-allele-positive subsets. Repertoires with fewer than 30,000 or more than 120,000 public chains were left out of co-occurrence clustering, as were roughly five repertoires with anomalous nucleotide sharing. The table was pulled from immuneACCESS by TCRdb, which kept in-frame rearrangements only. Such tables lose some clones; where checked, under half of the loss comes from unresolved V genes, and the rest has no known cause. V, J and clone size were drawn from that table, and D and trimming were deduced from the DNA. The sample has 99,000 or so clones on record, approximately 80% of them singletons. The ten top clones hold roughly 5.4% of the sample.

The sample consisted of PBMCs. The receptor's source is a woman under 30 in good health and CMV-seropositive.

The CDR3 reads CASEAGLAGVGSYNEQFF. The DNA reads TGCGCCAGTGAGGCGGGACTAGCGGGAGTGGGGTCCTACAATGAGCAGTTCTTC. This receptor chain uses TRBV10-2 and TRBJ2-1; 14 central bases correspond to TRBD2. The germline V gene encodes CDR1 WSHSY and CDR2 SAAADI. The junction shows trimming of 9 bases on V and 1 base on J, and the gene matches do not reach 11 bases of it. Taken from cysteine to phenylalanine, the CDR3 has 18 residues. Here the CDR3 DNA is all that survives: 54 bases in frame from base 1.